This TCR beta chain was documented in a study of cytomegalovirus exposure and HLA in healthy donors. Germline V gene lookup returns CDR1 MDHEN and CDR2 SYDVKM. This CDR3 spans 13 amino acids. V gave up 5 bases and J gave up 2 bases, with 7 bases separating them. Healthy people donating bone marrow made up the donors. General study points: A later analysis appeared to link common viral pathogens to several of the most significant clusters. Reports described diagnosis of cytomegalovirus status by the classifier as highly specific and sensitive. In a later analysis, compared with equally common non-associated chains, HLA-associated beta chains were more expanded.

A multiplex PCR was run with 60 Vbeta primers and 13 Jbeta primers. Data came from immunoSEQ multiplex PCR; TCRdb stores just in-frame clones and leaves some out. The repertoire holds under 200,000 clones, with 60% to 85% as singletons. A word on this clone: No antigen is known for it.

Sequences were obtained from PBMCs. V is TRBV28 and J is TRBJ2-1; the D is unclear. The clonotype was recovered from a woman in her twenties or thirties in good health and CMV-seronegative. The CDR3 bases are TGTGCCAGCAGTACAGTACCCTACAATGAGCAGTTCTTC. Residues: CASSTVPYNEQFF.